This passage covers 11 T cell receptor beta chains from one sample sequenced in a study of prognosis after radiotherapy for stage I lung cancer. It was by two-round multiplex PCR that TCR beta CDR3 was amplified from genomic DNA. Round one of PCR was performed, and it used primers specific to each TRBV and TRBJ gene. TCRdb re-derived calls from the multiplex PCR reads in MiXCR, one entry per CDR3 protein. The sample contains tens of thousands of distinct CDR3 sequences, about half of which appear only once. Sequenced material: PBMCs, taken before or after stereotactic body radiation therapy (not recorded which). Receptors originate from a donor of 50 years or more with non-small cell lung cancer.

The chain carries TRBV27 and TRBJ1-6; 8 nucleotides match TRBD1. The CDR3 runs to 14 residues. Germline CDR1 reads MNHEY; CDR2 reads SMNVEV (reference sequence). The V segment lost 10 bases and the J segment 8 bases; nucleotides outside the gene matches: 10. CDR3 region: CAKTSGQVDSPLHF. The CDR3 DNA reads as TGTGCCAAAACTTCGGGACAGGTCGATTCACCCCTCCACTTT.

The table lists this clonotype with a few counts. The rearrangement joins TRBV19 to TRBJ1-1, with D perhaps TRBD1 (5 bases). V was trimmed by 6 bases and J by 5 bases, leaving 16 bases between them. The CDR3 length is 14 residues. The germline gives CDR1 LNHDA, CDR2 SQIVND (reference sequence). For the CDR3, the DNA is TGTGCCAGTAGACGCTCAGGGTTTCAAACTGAAGCTTTCTTT. It encodes CASRRSGFQTEAFF.

The V gene is TRBV7-9, the J gene TRBJ2-1, with a tentative D call TRBD1 (5 bases). The CDR3 length is 17 residues. Trimming shortened V by 2 bases and J by 0 bases, and 14 bases separated the two germline ends. Germline CDR1 and CDR2: SEHNR and FQNEAQ (reference sequence). The CDR3 DNA reads as TGTGCCAGCAGCTTAACGGCGGAAGGGGTCTCCTACAATGAGCAGTTCTTC. It yields the protein CASSLTAEGVSYNEQFF.

V usage is TRBV28 and J usage is TRBJ2-7, with 10 bases identical to TRBD2. Germline CDR1 and CDR2: MDHEN and SYDVKM. The CDR3 sequence is 15 residues long. The V gene end was trimmed by 10 bases and the J gene end by 12 bases; junction bases not matched to a gene: 21. The CDR3 loop reads CATSEREGGVYDRYF. DNA for the CDR3: TGTGCCACCTCAGAGCGGGAGGGAGGTGTCTACGATCGGTACTTC.

This clonotype is medium-sized in the sample. The chain uses TRBV6-5 and TRBJ2-2, with D perhaps matching TRBD2 (5 bases). The CDR3 totals 13 residues. Germline CDR1 MNHEY, CDR2 SVGAGI. V shed 7 bases and J shed 6 bases, with 12 bases lying between them. CDR3 protein: CASTPGSAGELFF. CDR3 in DNA: TGTGCCAGCACCCCGGGATCGGCCGGGGAGCTGTTTTTT.

This clonotype showed up many times. No conserved phenylalanine or tryptophan ends this CDR3, so it is likely a read error. It is unclear where the CDR3 begins or ends on the DNA, so no DNA is shown, and the CDR3 is as TCRdb lists it. This rearrangement joins TRBV5-6 to TRBJ2-7; the DNA was not compared with TRBD1, the D call given in the table. Both ends counted, the CDR3 spans 15 residues. Looked up from germline, CDR1 is SGHDT and CDR2 is YYEEEE. Here the CDR3 reads CASSLSGALAGQLSL.

This clonotype was detected many times. The V and J genes are TRBV5-1 and TRBJ2-7; D is possibly TRBD2 (6 bases). V lost 2 bases, J lost 3 bases, and 15 bases lay in between. The CDR3 loop spans 15 amino acids. The germline V gene encodes CDR1 SGHRS and CDR2 YFSETQ. As DNA, the CDR3 is TGCGCCAGCAGCTTCCCCCCCGGGGGTTTCTACGAGCAGTACTTC. Translation gives CASSFPPGGFYEQYF.

The chain has TRBV20-1 and TRBJ2-3; D perhaps matches TRBD1 (5 bases). The CDR3 covers 14 residues. Germline V gene lookup returns CDR1 DFQATT and CDR2 SNEGSKA (reference sequence). V was clipped by 7 bases and J by 7 bases, with 21 bases between them. For the CDR3, the DNA is TGCAGTGTAAGGGGTGTTAGTAGGACATATACGCAGTATTTT. This translates into CSVRGVSRTYTQYF.

Concerning this clonotype itself: A far larger clone is off by one base, so a read error is likely. This rearrangement joins TRBV6-1 to TRBJ2-1; D unresolved. This CDR3 is built from 15 residues. The germline CDR1 and CDR2 sequences are MNHNS and SASEGT. Trimming removed 5 bases from V and 8 bases from J, with 19 bases in between. CDR3 in amino acids: CASSYMRSAEYEQFF. The CDR3 bases are TGTGCCAGCAGTTATATGAGGTCGGCTGAGTATGAGCAGTTCTTC.

This clonotype appeared many times. This rearrangement joins TRBV6-2 or TRBV6-3 to TRBJ1-5; D uncertain. The germline V gene has CDR1 MNHEY and CDR2 SVGEGT. V was clipped by 0 bases and J by 0 bases, with 12 bases between them. This CDR3 contains 17 residues. The CDR3 sequence: CASSYSSFSPSNQPQHF. CDR3 nucleotide sequence: TGTGCCAGCAGTTACTCGAGTTTTTCACCTAGCAATCAGCCCCAGCATTTT.

This clonotype came up many times. The chain employs TRBV6-1 and TRBJ1-5; no firm D call. V was trimmed by 7 bases and J by 4 bases, leaving 11 bases between them. The CDR3 has 13 amino acids. CDR1 and CDR2 (germline): MNHNS, SASEGT. The CDR3 sequence: CASTITENQPQHF. In DNA form, the CDR3 reads TGTGCCAGCACCATAACAGAAAATCAGCCCCAGCATTTT.